This T cell receptor beta chain derives from a study of CD8 T cells in ankylosing spondylitis. Study results and caveats: A CD8+ phenotype characterized the disease-linked clones, which were relatively rare in peripheral blood. A motif of roughly 8 highly homologous TCR beta variants was seen as apparently characteristic of ankylosing spondylitis blood.

Making the TCR beta libraries involved quantitative 5'-RACE with molecular barcodes. From the 5' RACE reads, TCRdb called clonotypes with MiXCR, one entry per CDR3 protein. The sample holds around 230,000 distinct CDR3 sequences, around 7.8% seen once. On this clonotype: Its matching antigen is unknown.

V was trimmed by 9 bases and J by 5 bases, leaving 19 bases between them. The CDR3 has 14 amino acids. Germline values: CDR1 ENHRY, CDR2 SYGVKD. The TCR comes from a male donor with ankylosing spondylitis or in good health (not recorded which). The V and J genes are TRBV10-3 and TRBJ2-5; a weak D match, TRBD2 (6 bases). What was sequenced was blood, either unsorted or a sorted T cell fraction (not recorded which). CDR3 sequence (DNA): TGTGCCATTACGGGCTCTGCTGCGGGGGAGACCCAGTACTTC. It translates to CAITGSAAGETQYF.